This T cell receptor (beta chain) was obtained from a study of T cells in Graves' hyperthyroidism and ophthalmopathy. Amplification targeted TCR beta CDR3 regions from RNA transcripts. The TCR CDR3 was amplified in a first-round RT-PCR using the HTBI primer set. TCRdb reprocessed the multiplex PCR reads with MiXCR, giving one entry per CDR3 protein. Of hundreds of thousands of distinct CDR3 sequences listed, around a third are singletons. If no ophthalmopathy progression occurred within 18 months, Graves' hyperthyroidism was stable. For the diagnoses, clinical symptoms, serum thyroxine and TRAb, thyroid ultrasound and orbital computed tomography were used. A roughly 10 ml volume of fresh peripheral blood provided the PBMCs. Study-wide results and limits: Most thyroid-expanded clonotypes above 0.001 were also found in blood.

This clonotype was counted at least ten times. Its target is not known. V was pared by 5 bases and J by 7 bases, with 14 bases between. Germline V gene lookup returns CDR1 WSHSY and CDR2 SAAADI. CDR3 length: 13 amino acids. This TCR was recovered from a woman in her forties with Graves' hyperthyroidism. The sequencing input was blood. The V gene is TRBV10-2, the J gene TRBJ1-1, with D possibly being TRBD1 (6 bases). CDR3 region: CASSNSGAGEAFF. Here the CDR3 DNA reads TGCGCCAGCAGTAACTCAGGGGCTGGTGAAGCTTTCTTT.